The 30 T cell receptor beta chains in this list originate from one sample, sequenced in a study of tissue T cells after allogeneic stem cell transplantation. Clones were read by immunoSEQ multiplex PCR, and TCRdb kept only the in-frame ones, dropping some. In the table there are tens of thousands of clones, less than 90% of which are singletons. This sample comprised blood, obtained before transplantation. Receptor source: a woman aged 18 to 55 who later had graft-versus-host disease after an allogeneic stem cell transplant.

The chain joins TRBV10-1 to TRBJ1-1; D is unresolved. The V end was cut by 0 bases, the J end by 9 bases, with 8 bases between. The germline V gene encodes CDR1 WNHNN and CDR2 SYGVQD (reference sequence). The CDR3 spans 12 residues. CDR3 sequence (DNA): TGCGCCAGCAGTGAGTCTTCCGATAAAGCTTTCTTT. This translates into CASSESSDKAFF.

CDR3 sequence (DNA): TGTGCCAGCAGCTCCAGGAACACTGAAGCTTTCTTT. This codes for CASSSRNTEAFF. This chain connects TRBV7-2 to TRBJ1-1; no clear D. This CDR3 has 12 amino acids. CDR1 and CDR2 from the germline V gene are SGHTA and FQGNSA. Trimming removed 4 bases from V and 1 base from J, with 4 bases in between.

V usage is TRBV5-4 and J usage is TRBJ2-7, with TRBD1 matching 8 bases. Germline V CDR1 and CDR2: SGHNT, YYREEE (reference sequence). CDR3 length: 14 amino acids. V was pared by 9 bases and J by 1 base, with 9 bases of the junction left unmatched. In DNA, the CDR3 is TGTGCCACGCGGAACAGGGGGGTATCCTACGAGCAGTACTTC. Encoded protein: CATRNRGVSYEQYF.

This clone was observed once. The rearrangement links TRBV4-2 to TRBJ1-2; D gene ambiguous. The V gene lost 8 bases and the J gene lost 7 bases, with 14 bases spanning the gap. The CDR3 consists of 12 residues. From germline, CDR1 is LGHNA and CDR2 YNFKEQ. This CDR3 is CASRFENSGYTF. The CDR3 DNA follows: TGTGCCAGCCGTTTTGAGAATAGTGGCTACACCTTC.

J is TRBJ1-2 and V is TRBV11-1; D is uncertain. The V end was cut by 5 bases, the J end by 6 bases, with 19 bases between. Looked up from germline, CDR1 is SGHAT and CDR2 is FQDESV (reference sequence). CDR3 size: 15 residues. The CDR3 DNA reads as TGTGCCAGCAGCCAAACGGGCGGGAGCTTAAATGGCTACACCTTC. This encodes CASSQTGGSLNGYTF.

The rearrangement links TRBV18 to TRBJ2-3; 9 bases align to TRBD2. The CDR3 runs 17 residues. V shed 3 bases, J shed 2 bases, and the junction held 9 bases outside the gene matches. Germline V gives CDR1 KGHSH, CDR2 LQKENI. The CDR3 coding sequence is TGTGCCAGCTCACCCGGGACTAGCCACCCTCCCACAGATACGCAGTATTTT. The encoded protein is CASSPGTSHPPTDTQYF.

The chain joins TRBV20-1 to TRBJ1-1; D not certain. V was pared by 3 bases and J by 1 base, with 12 bases between. The CDR3 covers 14 residues. CDR1 DFQATT and CDR2 SNEGSKA come from the germline V gene (reference sequence). CDR3 bases: TGCAGTGCTAGTTGGGGATTAACGAACACTGAAGCTTTCTTT. Translated: CSASWGLTNTEAFF.

This chain joins TRBV6-1 and TRBJ1-1; possible D gene TRBD1, 5 bases. With 2 bases removed from V and 11 bases from J, the gap between germline ends came to 12 bases. Germline V gives CDR1 MNHNS, CDR2 SASEGT. The CDR3 length is 12 residues. CDR3 sequence reads: CASSETGGRAFF. The CDR3 bases are TGTGCCAGCAGTGAAACAGGTGGCCGGGCTTTCTTT.

The DNA for the CDR3 is TGTGCCAGCAGTGAAACCCGAGCAGGGGGGATCTTGTACGAGCAGTACTTC. Its protein product is CASSETRAGGILYEQYF. The V call is TRBV6-1, the J call TRBJ2-7; possibly TRBD1 for D (7 bases). CDR1 and CDR2 from the germline V gene are MNHNS and SASEGT. The CDR3 loop spans 17 amino acids. The V gene lost 2 bases and the J gene lost 4 bases, with 21 bases spanning the gap.

This clone was seen a single time. The V call is TRBV5-4, the J call TRBJ1-2; D remains unclear. The CDR3 contains 12 residues. The V end was cut by 2 bases, the J end by 8 bases, with 10 bases between. CDR1 and CDR2 (germline): SGHNT, YYREEE (reference sequence). The CDR3 sequence is CASSLWSGGYTF. Written as DNA, the CDR3 is TGTGCCAGCAGCTTATGGTCGGGCGGCTACACCTTC. The full variable domain, completed using reference TRBV5-4 and TRBJ1-2, is ETGVTQSPTHLIKTRGQQVTLRCSSQSGHNTVSWYQQALGQGPQFIFQYYREEENGRGNFPPRFSGLQFPNYSSELNVNALELDDSALYLCASSLWSGGYTFGSGTRLTVV.

The chain combines TRBV15 with TRBJ2-7; 11 bases map to TRBD1. In germline, CDR1 is LNHNV, CDR2 YYDKDF (reference sequence). The V gene end was trimmed by 5 bases and the J gene end by 4 bases; junction bases not matched to a gene: 4. CDR3 size: 14 residues. CDR3 residues: CATSAGTGGYEQYF. CDR3 sequence (DNA): TGTGCCACCAGCGCGGGGACAGGGGGATACGAGCAGTACTTC.

This chain joins TRBV30 and TRBJ2-1, with D perhaps matching TRBD2 (5 bases). Germline V lookup: CDR1 GTSNPN, CDR2 SVGIG (reference sequence). The CDR3 is made up of 12 amino acids. Trimming removed 5 bases at V and 7 bases at J, with 12 bases between. The CDR3 nucleotides are TGTGCCTGGGGAGACCGGAGGAATGAGCAGTTCTTC. This gives the protein CAWGDRRNEQFF.

The chain has TRBV2 and TRBJ1-1; a weak D match, TRBD1 (5 bases). Per the germline V gene, CDR1 is SNHLY and CDR2 is FYNNEI. The CDR3 contains 15 residues. V was trimmed by 4 bases and J by 2 bases, leaving 14 bases between them. The CDR3 sequence: CASSGEGSGNTEAFF. CDR3 DNA: TGTGCCAGCAGTGGGGAGGGGTCTGGTAACACTGAAGCTTTCTTT.

A single count supports this clone. J is TRBJ2-7 and V is TRBV11-2; D might be TRBD1 (6 bases). CDR1 and CDR2 (germline): SGHAT, FQNNGV. The ends were cut back, 0 bases at V and 3 bases at J, with 12 bases in the middle. This CDR3 is built from 15 residues. The CDR3 loop is CASSLEGANYYEQYF. The DNA for the CDR3 is TGTGCCAGCAGCTTAGAGGGGGCTAATTACTACGAGCAGTACTTC.

This clone appeared a single time. This chain links TRBV28 with TRBJ2-5; 7 bases are a match to TRBD1. This CDR3 is built from 16 residues. Losses at the gene ends were 6 bases for V and 0 bases for J; bases not matched to a gene: 10. The germline V gene encodes CDR1 MDHEN and CDR2 SYDVKM. Here the CDR3 DNA reads TGTGCCAGCAGCCTCCCCCGACAGGGCTACCAAGAGACCCAGTACTTC. Its protein is CASSLPRQGYQETQYF.

Written as DNA, the CDR3 is TGTGCCAGCAGCTTGGCTCGGACAGGGGGAAAAGCTAACTATGGCTACACCTTC. It is translated as CASSLARTGGKANYGYTF. The chain couples TRBV5-6 to TRBJ1-2; TRBD1 matches 10 bases. The CDR3 is made up of 18 amino acids. The junction had 8 bases not matched to a gene; V was cut back by 0 bases and J by 0 bases. Germline assignment: CDR1 SGHDT and CDR2 YYEEEE.

DNA for the CDR3: TGTGCCTGGAGTGTATACTCTGGTAACGGGGAGCTGTTTTTT. This encodes CAWSVYSGNGELFF. V gene TRBV30 combines with J gene TRBJ2-2; D ambiguous. CDR1 is GTSNPN and CDR2 is SVGIG in the germline V gene (reference sequence). With 0 bases removed from V and 7 bases from J, the gap between germline ends came to 12 bases. The CDR3 sequence is 14 residues long.

J is TRBJ1-2 and V is TRBV6-5; D gene uncertain. This CDR3 contains 11 residues. Germline assignment: CDR1 MNHEY and CDR2 SVGAGI. V was cut by 10 bases and J by 2 bases, with 8 bases left in between. The CDR3 loop reads CAIMNNYGYTF. The CDR3, as DNA: TGTGCCATCATGAACAACTATGGCTACACCTTC.

The J gene is TRBJ1-1, the V gene TRBV29-1, with 8 bases that match TRBD1. CDR1 is SQVTM and CDR2 is ANQGSEA in the germline V gene. This CDR3 is built from 12 residues. J lost 4 bases, V lost 2 bases, and 0 bases had no gene match. The CDR3 DNA reads as TGCAGCGTTGAAACAGGGGGCACTGAAGCTTTCTTT. It codes for CSVETGGTEAFF.

This sequence joins TRBV5-1 and TRBJ2-6; D is ambiguous. Germline CDR1 reads SGHRS; CDR2 reads YFSETQ. The germline V and J ends were trimmed by 3 bases and 0 bases, with 10 bases remaining between them. There are 16 residues in the CDR3. The CDR3 reads CASSYTESSGANVLTF. DNA for the CDR3: TGCGCCAGCAGCTACACAGAGTCCTCTGGGGCCAACGTCCTGACTTTC.

This chain uses TRBV7-2 with TRBJ1-1; 11 bases are a match to TRBD1. CDR1 and CDR2 from the germline V gene are SGHTA and FQGNSA. V shed 6 bases, J shed 6 bases, and the junction held 3 bases outside the gene matches. This CDR3 region has 13 residues. The DNA for the CDR3 is TGTGCCAGCAGAAGGGACAGGGGGGCTGAAGCTTTCTTT. This encodes CASRRDRGAEAFF.

The chain has TRBV28 and TRBJ1-1; 7 bases align to TRBD1. The CDR3 loop spans 12 amino acids. The junction had 4 bases not matched to a gene; V was cut back by 3 bases and J by 9 bases. Germline values: CDR1 MDHEN, CDR2 SYDVKM. CDR3 nucleotide sequence: TGTGCCAGCAGTTTTGAGGGGGCAAAAGCTTTCTTT. This encodes CASSFEGAKAFF.

The chain carries TRBV9 and TRBJ2-3; D uncertain. The CDR3 is made up of 13 amino acids. Germline V CDR1 and CDR2: SGDLS, YYNGEE. Deletions cut 3 bases from V and 5 bases from J, with 10 bases between. The CDR3, as DNA: TGTGCCAGCAGCGCCGATTGGGGAGATACGCAGTATTTT. Amino acids: CASSADWGDTQYF.

The V call is TRBV30, the J call TRBJ2-1; D perhaps matches TRBD1 (5 bases). This CDR3 spans 14 amino acids. V lost 4 bases and J lost 2, with 12 bases in between. Germline values: CDR1 GTSNPN, CDR2 SVGIG (reference sequence). CDR3 sequence reads: CAWMPGLPYNEQFF. The CDR3 coding sequence is TGTGCCTGGATGCCAGGGCTACCCTACAATGAGCAGTTCTTC.

This clone was seen a few times. The chain links TRBV27 to TRBJ1-6, with D uncertain. The CDR3 sequence is 12 residues long. With 6 bases removed from V and 7 bases from J, the gap between germline ends came to 7 bases. Germline loops: CDR1 MNHEY, CDR2 SMNVEV (reference sequence). In DNA, the CDR3 is TGTGCCAGCAGCCGAGGGAATTCACCCCTCCACTTT. Residues: CASSRGNSPLHF.

This chain links TRBV30 with TRBJ1-2; TRBD1 aligns across 12 bases. Per germline, CDR1 GTSNPN and CDR2 SVGIG (reference sequence). J gave up 2 bases and V 3 bases, and 1 base lay outside the gene matches. There are 14 residues in the CDR3. CDR3 sequence (DNA): TGTGCCTGGAGGGGACAGGGGGCAAACTATGGCTACACCTTC. This encodes CAWRGQGANYGYTF.

The V call is TRBV7-2, the J call TRBJ2-3; a possible D gene is TRBD2 (6 bases). The CDR3 length is 15 residues. The V end was cut by 4 bases, the J end by 2 bases, with 13 bases between. CDR1 and CDR2 (germline): SGHTA, FQGNSA. The CDR3 nucleotides are TGTGCCAGCAGCTCCCAGCCGGGGGTCACAGATACGCAGTATTTT. Translation: CASSSQPGVTDTQYF. The variable domain in full, with the rest retrieved from reference TRBV7-2 and TRBJ2-3, is GAGVSQSPSNKVTEKGKDVELRCDPISGHTALYWYRQSLGQGLEFLIYFQGNSAPDKSGLPSDRFSAERTGGSVSTLTIQRTQQEDSAVYLCASSSQPGVTDTQYFGPGTRLTVL.

Remarks on this clone: This sample includes further DNA sequences coding for the same CDR3. The genes are TRBV20-1 and TRBJ1-1, with TRBD1 as a possible D gene (6 bases). Trimming took 3 bases from V and 4 from J, leaving 12 bases between them. Germline CDR1 reads DFQATT; CDR2 reads SNEGSKA (reference sequence). The CDR3 consists of 13 residues. The CDR3: CSASSGVATEAFF. The CDR3 DNA reads as TGCAGTGCTAGTTCAGGGGTTGCCACTGAAGCTTTCTTT.

This sequence joins TRBV28 and TRBJ1-2; D uncertain. The germline CDR1 and CDR2 sequences are MDHEN and SYDVKM. The CDR3 loop spans 11 amino acids. Trimming removed 4 bases from V and 5 bases from J, with 5 bases in between. CDR3 nucleotides: TGTGCCAGCAGTTCGAATTATGGCTACACCTTC. This gives the protein CASSSNYGYTF.

V gene TRBV16 combines with J gene TRBJ1-1, with D possibly being TRBD1 (5 bases). Looked up from germline, CDR1 is KGHSY and CDR2 is FQNENV. CDR3 length: 14 residues. Trimming left V 3 bases short and J 5 bases short, with 13 bases between. This CDR3 reads CASSHSGKGTEAFF. The DNA of the CDR3 is TGTGCCAGCAGCCACTCGGGAAAGGGGACTGAAGCTTTCTTT.